Listed here is a single T cell receptor (beta chain). Antigen: not known. Primers for the PCR totalled 60 Vbeta and 13 Jbeta. TCRdb's copy holds only in-frame clones and misses some; the assay was immunoSEQ multiplex PCR. The sample yields 85,000 to 120,000 clones, 75% to 85% seen once. The sample originates from a study of cytomegalovirus exposure and HLA in healthy donors. Study-wide results and limits: For TCR beta chains, V- and J-gene trimming was later linked to a missense DCLRE1C variant.

Sequencing was performed on PBMCs. This receptor was identified in a man over 45 in good health and CMV-seronegative.

The CDR3 nucleotides are TGTGCCAGCACTGGACAGATGGTTGGAAACACCATATATTTT. It yields the protein CASTGQMVGNTIYF. The J gene is TRBJ1-3, the V gene TRBV6-1; a possible D gene is TRBD1 (6 bases). Germline CDR1 MNHNS, CDR2 SASEGT. The CDR3 runs to 14 residues. Trimming removed 7 bases at V and 3 bases at J, with 13 bases between.